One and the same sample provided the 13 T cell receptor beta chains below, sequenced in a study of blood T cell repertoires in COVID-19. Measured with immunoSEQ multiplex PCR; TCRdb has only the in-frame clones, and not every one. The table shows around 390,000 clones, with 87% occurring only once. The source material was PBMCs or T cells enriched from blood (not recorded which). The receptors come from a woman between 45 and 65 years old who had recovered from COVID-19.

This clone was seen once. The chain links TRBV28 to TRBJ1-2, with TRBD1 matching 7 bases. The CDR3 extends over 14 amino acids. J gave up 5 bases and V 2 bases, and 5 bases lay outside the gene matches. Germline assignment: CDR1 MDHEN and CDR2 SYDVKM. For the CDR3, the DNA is TGTGCCAGCAGTTTAGGTGACAGGGCGTATGGCTACACCTTC. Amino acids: CASSLGDRAYGYTF.

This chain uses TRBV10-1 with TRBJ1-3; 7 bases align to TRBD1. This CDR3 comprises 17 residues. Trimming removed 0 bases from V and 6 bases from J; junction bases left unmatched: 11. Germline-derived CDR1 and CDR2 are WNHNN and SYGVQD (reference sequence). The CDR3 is CASSESTQGGKLNTIYF. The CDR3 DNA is TGCGCCAGCAGTGAGTCGACTCAGGGGGGAAAATTAAACACCATATATTTT.

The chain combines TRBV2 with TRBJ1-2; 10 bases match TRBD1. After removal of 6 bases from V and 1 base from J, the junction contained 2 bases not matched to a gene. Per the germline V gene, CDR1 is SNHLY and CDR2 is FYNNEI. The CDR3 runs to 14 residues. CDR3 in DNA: TGTGCCAGCAGGCGGGACAGGGGTAACTATGGCTACACCTTC. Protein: CASRRDRGNYGYTF.

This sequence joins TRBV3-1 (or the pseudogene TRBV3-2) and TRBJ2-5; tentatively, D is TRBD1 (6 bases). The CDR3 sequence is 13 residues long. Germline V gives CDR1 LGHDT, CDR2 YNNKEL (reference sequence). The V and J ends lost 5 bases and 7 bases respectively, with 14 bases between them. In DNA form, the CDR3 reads TGTGCCAGCAGCTCTACAGGGATGGGGACCCAGTACTTC. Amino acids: CASSSTGMGTQYF.

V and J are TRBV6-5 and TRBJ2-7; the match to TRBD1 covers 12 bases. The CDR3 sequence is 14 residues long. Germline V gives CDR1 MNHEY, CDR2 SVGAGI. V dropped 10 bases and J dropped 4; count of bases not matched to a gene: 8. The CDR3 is CATRRDRGLYEQYF. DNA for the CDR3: TGTGCCACTCGGAGGGACAGGGGGCTATACGAGCAGTACTTC.

Written as DNA, the CDR3 is TGTGCCAGTAGCGGGACATATAATTCACCCCTCCACTTT. Amino acid sequence: CASSGTYNSPLHF. The gene calls are TRBV19 and TRBJ1-6, with D perhaps matching TRBD1 (6 bases). The CDR3 runs to 13 residues. Germline assignment: CDR1 LNHDA and CDR2 SQIVND (reference sequence). V lost 6 bases to trimming and J lost 4 bases, with 7 bases between them.

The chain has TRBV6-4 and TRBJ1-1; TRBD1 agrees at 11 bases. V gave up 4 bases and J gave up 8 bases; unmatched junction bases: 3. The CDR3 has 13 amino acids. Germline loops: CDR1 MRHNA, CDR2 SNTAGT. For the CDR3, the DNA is TGTGCCAGCAGTGCCAGGACAGGGGGCGAAGCTTTCTTT. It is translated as CASSARTGGEAFF.

CDR3 DNA: TGTGCCACCAGTCAGGGCGGCTATGGCTACACCTTC. Translating it yields CATSQGGYGYTF. The rearrangement links TRBV24-1 to TRBJ1-2, with D perhaps TRBD1 (5 bases). Germline V gene lookup returns CDR1 KGHDR and CDR2 SFDVKD. The CDR3 length is 12 residues. Trimming removed 6 bases from V and 4 bases from J, with 8 bases in between.

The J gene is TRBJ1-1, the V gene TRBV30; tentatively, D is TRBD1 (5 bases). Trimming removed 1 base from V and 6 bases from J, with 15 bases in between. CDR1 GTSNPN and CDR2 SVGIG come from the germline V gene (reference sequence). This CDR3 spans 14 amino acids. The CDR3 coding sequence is TGTGCCTGGAGTGGCTGGGGGGTTGGCGCTGAAGCTTTCTTT. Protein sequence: CAWSGWGVGAEAFF.

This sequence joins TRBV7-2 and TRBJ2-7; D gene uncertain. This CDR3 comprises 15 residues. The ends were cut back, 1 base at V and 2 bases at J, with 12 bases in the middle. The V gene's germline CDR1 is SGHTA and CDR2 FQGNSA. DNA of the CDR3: TGTGCCAGCAGCTTAGTAAAACAGCCGACCTACGAGCAGTACTTC. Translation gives CASSLVKQPTYEQYF.

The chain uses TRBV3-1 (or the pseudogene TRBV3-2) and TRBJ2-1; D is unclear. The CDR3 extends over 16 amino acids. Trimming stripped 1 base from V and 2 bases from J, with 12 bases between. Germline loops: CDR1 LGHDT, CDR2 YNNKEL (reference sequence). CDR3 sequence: CASSQGSGMTYNEQFF. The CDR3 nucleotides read TGTGCCAGCAGCCAAGGGAGTGGCATGACCTACAATGAGCAGTTCTTC.

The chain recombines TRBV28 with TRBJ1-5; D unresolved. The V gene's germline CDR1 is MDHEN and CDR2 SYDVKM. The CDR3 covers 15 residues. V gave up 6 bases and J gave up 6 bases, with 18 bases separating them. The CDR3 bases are TGTGCCAGCAGCGATTTCAGTGGTTTCAGTCAGCCCCAGCATTTT. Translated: CASSDFSGFSQPQHF.

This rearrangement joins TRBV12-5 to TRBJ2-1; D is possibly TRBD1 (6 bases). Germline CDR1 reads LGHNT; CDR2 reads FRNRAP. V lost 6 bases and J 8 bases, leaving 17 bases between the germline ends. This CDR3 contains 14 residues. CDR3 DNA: TGTGCTAGTGGCCCGGGACATTTTAGCCATGAGCAGTTCTTC. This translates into CASGPGHFSHEQFF.